The clone carrying this TCR beta chain was counted a few times. This specimen belongs to a study of identical twins. TCRdb called the 5' RACE reads again in MiXCR, with one record for every CDR3 protein. The table records roughly 700,000 distinct CDR3 sequences, around 8.6% of them present only once. Trimming removed 3 bases from V and 2 bases from J, with 14 bases in between. The length of the CDR3 is 15 residues. Per germline, CDR1 GTSNPN and CDR2 SVGIG (reference sequence). This sample was also put to use in a study of yellow fever vaccine responses in identical twins.

This chain connects TRBV30 to TRBJ2-1; D is possibly TRBD1 (6 bases). The sequenced sample was PBMCs. This receptor was obtained from a woman aged 18-29 years in good health. The DNA for the CDR3 is TGTGCCTGGAGCAAACAGGGCCCTACCTACAATGAGCAGTTCTTC. Its translation: CAWSKQGPTYNEQFF.